One TCR beta chain is described in this entry. In Cohort 3, a recovered donor had either two negative PCRs, clearance, or symptom resolution. In the source study's methods: From reference gene primer amplification, estimates of nucleated cell counts were derived. Here immunoSEQ multiplex PCR was the method, and the copy in TCRdb shows in-frame clones only, minus some. The V and J calls and clone size come from that table; D and trimming were worked out from the DNA. The sample lists almost 250,000 clones; around 88% were seen once. The sample comes from a study of blood T cell repertoires in COVID-19. CDR1 SGHKS and CDR2 YYEKEE come from the germline V gene (reference sequence). The CDR3 spans 14 residues. Trimming shortened V by 1 base and J by 2 bases, and 10 bases separated the two germline ends.

The sequencing input was PBMCs or T cells enriched from blood (not recorded which). The genes are TRBV5-5 and TRBJ2-7, with D perhaps matching TRBD2 (5 bases). The source of this sequence is a woman in her 30s who had recovered from COVID-19. In DNA form, the CDR3 reads TGTGCCAGCAGCTTGAGTGACGGGACCTACGAGCAGTACTTC. Protein sequence: CASSLSDGTYEQYF. The entire variable domain, with the rest obtained from reference TRBV5-5 and TRBJ2-7, is as follows: DAGVTQSPTHLIKTRGQQVTLRCSPISGHKSVSWYQQVLGQGPQFIFQYYEKEERGRGNFPDRFSARQFPNYSSELNVNALLLGDSALYLCASSLSDGTYEQYFGPGTRLTVT.